This T cell receptor (beta chain) was observed in a study of cytomegalovirus exposure and HLA in healthy donors (dated by TCRdb to 2016 to 2017). Background for the entire study: An earlier analysis of several hundred of the donors reported roughly 300 Gb of sequence data and around 110 million unique TCR beta sequences obtained from 150 million to 200 million T cells. An earlier analysis of 587 of the donors used high-throughput TCR beta sequencing to judge whether each TCR beta V gene segment behaved as functional or pseudogenic. Among roughly 400 genotyped donors of the cohort, an average of approximately 220,000 unique TCR beta nucleotide sequences was sequenced per donor, of which approximately 19% were non-productive. All discovery cohort repertoires had been generated on a single sequencing platform. Roughly five DR-DQ haplotypes were treated as single units for association and clustering because of strong linkage in the cohort. Along with the roughly 610-subject first cohort, a separate validation cohort of over a hundred different subjects was used. A later analysis re-analyzed previously published TCR beta repertoires from 666 donors and added high-resolution HLA genotyping to study TCR occurrence patterns. Class I and class II HLA loci were covered by the typing at four-digit resolution. Rather than drawing on any new phenotypic data, the later analysis identified candidate immune exposures from TCR beta sequences and the way those sequences occurred across donors. Donor age, sex, ethnicity and CMV serostatus were compiled alongside the repertoire data. In a later genetic analysis, genome-wide SNP genotypes for 398 of the 666 donors were used, and that subset was treated as a discovery cohort. The T cell repertoires of roughly 660 subjects were profiled by immunosequencing and related to cytomegalovirus serostatus. An early release covering roughly 640 HLA-typed donors comprised about 300 gigabases of sequencing data and 85 million or so unique TCR sequences. The study combined high-throughput TCR immunosequencing, statistical association of individual TCRs with disease status, and machine learning to predict cytomegalovirus infection status. The number of typed donors differed by locus: roughly 629-640 for A, B, C, DRB1 and DQB1; approximately 540 for DQA1; about 600 for DPA1; and about 450 for DPB1. The aim of the study was to test whether cataloging public T cell receptors could identify signatures of past pathogen exposure. Of the roughly 430 genotyped donors, about 80% fell in the genetic ancestry cluster associated with self-reported Caucasian donors.

Libraries were made using the immunoSEQ multiplex PCR assay. A mixture of 60 forward primers for TCR Vbeta segments and 13 reverse primers for TCR Jbeta segments was used in the multiplex PCR. Amplification of the CDR3 region of rearranged TCR beta genes was performed with a multiplex PCR assay on genomic DNA. The amplified TCR beta libraries were sequenced on the Illumina HiSeq System as 87-base-pair reads. Processing in the source paper ran as follows. Across the 700 or so repertoires, a later analysis counted roughly 77 million unique TCR beta chains, 9.5 million to 12 million of which were shared by at least two donors. To remove PCR and sequencing errors, raw reads were error-corrected and collapsed into unique sequences using a nearest-neighbor algorithm that merged closely related sequences. V, D and J gene segments were assigned by aligning CDR3 sequences to IMGT reference sequences. For a sequence to be retained, at least a six-nucleotide match to both a V gene segment and a J gene segment was required. A rearrangement counted as productive if the CDR3 had no stop codons and remained in frame with V and J, and every other rearrangement counted as non-productive. CDR3 was defined according to IMGT convention as the region running from the second conserved V-encoded cysteine to the conserved J-encoded phenylalanine. The earlier analysis of about 640 of the donors excluded any sequence lacking an unambiguous match to a single V gene segment. In an earlier analysis of approximately 500 of the donors, a V segment was called functional when productive rearrangements were above 56.7%, and segregating when the standard deviation between donors exceeded 5%. A statistical classification framework was built to diagnose cytomegalovirus status from the catalog of TCR beta chain sequences. In a later analysis, V and J genes were assigned by comparing TCR nucleotide sequences against IMGT/GENE-DB human TR gene sequences. The TCRdist pipeline was used in a later analysis to assign CDR3 sequences and most-parsimonious VDJ recombination scenarios. A later analysis defined each TCR beta chain by its CDR3 amino acid sequence plus V-gene family, and excluded reads lacking a unique V-gene family. To address suspected cross-contamination and a sequencing artifact, a later analysis removed around 590 highly shared, low-generation-probability nucleotide sequences. A later analysis calculated a clonal expansion index for each public chain from normalized within-repertoire ranks of inferred template counts. Generation probabilities in a later analysis came from a VDJ recombination model fitted to out-of-frame rearrangements, and those results were checked against IGoR. In a later analysis, TCR-TCR, TCR-HLA and TCR-CMV co-occurrence was scored with hypergeometric tests, and a repertoire-size bias correction was applied to TCR pairs. False discovery rates were estimated in a later analysis by permuting HLA or CMV assignments 20 times. A later analysis grouped co-occurring TCRs with DBSCAN, adding TCRdist sequence similarity when clustering within HLA-allele-positive subsets. Co-occurrence clustering excluded repertoires with fewer than 30,000 or more than 120,000 public chains, plus five with anomalous nucleotide sharing. The source is immuneACCESS, and TCRdb retained only in-frame sequences with V and J called. Part of the clones is not carried over; for the studies checked, unresolved V genes explain less than half of this, and the remainder is unexplained. V, J and clone size derive from that table, while D and trimming were established from the DNA sequence. The sample table lists 140,000 or so clones, over 75% of them with a count of one. 1.7% of the sample rests with the top ten.

What the study reported, not specific to this receptor: The earlier analysis of fewer than 750 of the donors excluded 15 to 20 rarely observed V segments, including chromosome 9 orphons, because counts were too low. Because HLA typing was unavailable for some donors at each locus, only the typed subset was used in association tests. In a later analysis, over 15,000 TCR beta sequences were associated with specific HLA alleles at a false discovery rate of 0.05. Three of the identified cytomegalovirus-associated TCR beta chains were confirmed in vitro to be specific for cytomegalovirus antigens. A further reported finding was that TCR beta sequences accurately predicted the HLA-A and HLA-B alleles for most subjects in the first cohort. In a later genetic analysis, fewer N-insertions in productive TCRs were reported among donors in an Asian-associated ancestry cluster than the approximately 710-donor mean. An association between a missense DCLRE1C variant and V-gene and J-gene trimming of TCR beta chains was found in a later genetic analysis and replicated in an independent cohort. Assigning TCR associations to individual alleles was difficult when HLA alleles, especially DR and DQ, strongly co-occurred. A total of roughly 160 TCR beta chains were listed by the study as associated with cytomegalovirus. According to a later analysis, parvovirus B19, influenza, CMV and Epstein-Barr virus appeared linked to several top co-occurrence clusters. This cohort had only TCR beta chains sequenced, and the lack of alpha or paired-chain data limited which features could be detected. Most CMV-associated TCR beta chains appeared to be HLA-restricted in a later analysis, and the HLA associations seemed to be driven largely by CMV exposure. Linkage disequilibrium might explain the correlated functional status among segregating V segments, but an unknown experimental factor could not be excluded. The only immune exposure information available for the cohort was CMV serostatus. Some IMGT-functional V segments, including TRBV6-2 and TRBV6-3, could not be distinguished by the 87-base-pair reads and were therefore excluded. In an earlier analysis of about 600 of the donors, most TCR beta V segments appeared in productive rearrangements about 87% or about 30% of the time, broadly matching IMGT annotations. A later analysis found that HLA-associated TCR beta chains were more clonally expanded and had lower generation probabilities than equally common non-associated chains. It was suggested by the authors that the approach could potentially be generalized to other disease states and immunological phenotypes. Sequencing depth was assumed to be roughly uniform across donors in the presence/absence analyses, though that assumption may not hold. A cluster of highly shared sequence variants was judged likely to represent a technical artifact of the sequencing pipeline. In a later analysis, the rate of TCR association differed among HLA loci, with DRB1 alleles having the most associated TCRs and HLA-C alleles having the fewest. The classifier was reported to diagnose cytomegalovirus status with high specificity and sensitivity in both the original cohort and the validation cohort. While some public TCRs were present in many individuals, most TCR sequences turned up only very rarely across donors.

The CDR3, from cysteine to phenylalanine, totals 11 residues. The entry retains the CDR3 DNA only, 33 bases that are in frame from base 1. This clone was recorded once. Its antigen remains undetermined. It has no much larger one-base neighbor in the sample; base qualities were not kept. In total, 630 or so healthy bone marrow donors made up the cohort. At the time of sampling, every cohort member was nominally healthy, though immune exposures that went unrecorded were likely present. The donor was CMV seronegative and was included in the group of a few hundred seronegative cohort members. Each donor provided a peripheral blood sample, and peripheral blood mononuclear cells were used for TCR beta sequencing. The Qiagen DNeasy Blood Extraction Kit was used to extract genomic DNA from the blood cell samples.

The sequence came from a woman in her thirties in good health and CMV-seronegative. Material for sequencing was PBMCs. The chain was built from TRBV12-1 and TRBJ2-7; the D call in the table, TRBD2, was not verified against the DNA. TRBV12-1 is deemed a pseudogene. CDR3 protein: CASSFPYEQYF. The DNA sequence follows: TGTGCCAGCAGCTTTCCGTACGAGCAGTACTTC.